This record covers a single TCR beta chain. The target antigen is unknown. The V gene's germline CDR1 is MNHEY and CDR2 SVGEGT. V lost 7 bases and J 3 bases, leaving 15 bases between the germline ends. The CDR3 has 15 residues. This sample stems from a study of T cells in Graves' hyperthyroidism and ophthalmopathy. PBMCs were sourced from roughly 9.1 ml fresh peripheral blood. TCR beta CDR3 sequences were amplified from RNA transcripts. The HTBI primer set served for first-round RT-PCR of the TCR CDR3. TCRdb reanalysed the multiplex PCR reads using MiXCR and keeps one entry per CDR3 protein. Among 600,000 to 700,000 distinct CDR3 sequences, roughly 14% were seen once, and the ten largest hold around 4.5%. Regarding the study as a whole: Ophthalmopathy was identified by the model a median 6.5 months ahead of onset. Blood also showed most of the thyroid clonotypes that were expanded above 0.001.

The specimen was blood. This TCR was sampled from a middle-aged woman with Graves' ophthalmopathy. The chain couples TRBV6-2 or TRBV6-3 to TRBJ2-2; D is undetermined. The CDR3 DNA sequence: TGTGCCAGCAACTTACTGGGATCTGACACCGGGGAGCTGTTTTTT. Amino acid sequence: CASNLLGSDTGELFF.